This paragraph reports one T cell receptor (beta chain). Its antigen remains unidentified. This specimen belongs to a study of a mutant IDH1 vaccine in newly diagnosed glioma. As for the study in general: Most had both radiotherapy and temozolomide beforehand; others had only one.

Germline-derived CDR1 and CDR2 are SGHTA and FQGTGA. The CDR3 spans 18 residues. J was trimmed by 0 bases and V by 5 bases; bases with no gene match: 10. Specified time point: week 11, during vaccination. Vaccinated patients received 300 ug of mutant IDH1 20-mer peptide per dose, with topical imiquimod. Repertoires were generated with immunoSEQ multiplex PCR, while TCRdb's copy carries only in-frame clones and drops some. This table has some 130,000 clones, 80% appearing once. The receptor's source is a man between 35 and 55 years old with glioma. The sequenced sample was PBMCs, obtained from a glioma patient whose treatment included an IDH1 peptide vaccine. The rearrangement links TRBV7-3 to TRBJ2-3; 11 bases line up with TRBD2. The CDR3 DNA reads as TGTGCCAGCAGCCCGCACGGGACTAGCGGTGGTAGCACAGATACGCAGTATTTT. It is translated as CASSPHGTSGGSTDTQYF.